These 5 T cell receptor beta chains came from one sample sequenced in a study of CD4+ T cells in melanoma. The assay was immunoSEQ multiplex PCR, and TCRdb's table has in-frame clones only and misses some. The sample yields roughly 3,600 clones, roughly 73% seen once. The sequenced sample consisted of tumor tissue. The receptors come from a human donor with melanoma.

This clone was observed a handful of times. V usage is TRBV4-1 and J usage is TRBJ2-1; 7 bases map to TRBD2. The CDR3 covers 13 residues. Unmatched junction bases numbered 5, after V lost 2 bases and J lost 10 bases. From germline, CDR1 is MGHRA and CDR2 YSYEKL. CDR3 sequence (DNA): TGCGCCAGCAGCCAACGCCTAGCGGCAGAGCAGTTCTTC. Its protein product is CASSQRLAAEQFF.

This clone was recorded once. The chain employs TRBV19 and TRBJ1-5; tentatively, D is TRBD1 (5 bases). The CDR3 loop spans 14 amino acids. Germline V gene lookup returns CDR1 LNHDA and CDR2 SQIVND (reference sequence). Trimming removed 3 bases from V and 7 bases from J, with 13 bases in between. The CDR3 here is CASSIPGGGQPQHF. The CDR3 DNA sequence: TGTGCCAGTAGTATCCCGGGGGGTGGACAGCCCCAGCATTTT.

As to this clone: Other DNA sequences in this specimen translate into the identical CDR3. The chain links TRBV9 to TRBJ2-7; TRBD2 matches 16 bases. J lost 4 bases, V lost 4 bases, and 5 bases had no gene match. There are 16 residues in the CDR3. Germline-derived CDR1 and CDR2 are SGDLS and YYNGEE. CDR3 coding DNA: TGTGCCAGCAGCCCGGGACTAGCGGGGGGGTTATACGAGCAGTACTTC. Translation gives CASSPGLAGGLYEQYF.

This clone appeared a few times. The V call is TRBV11-2, the J call TRBJ1-6, with 8 positions matching TRBD1. The CDR3 length is 13 residues. In germline, CDR1 is SGHAT, CDR2 FQNNGV. V was pared by 5 bases and J by 8 bases, with 2 bases of the junction left unmatched. The CDR3 bases are TGTGCCAGCAGCCTACAGGGGGATTCACCCCTCCACTTT. This encodes CASSLQGDSPLHF.

V is TRBV9 and J is TRBJ2-7, with D possibly being TRBD2 (6 bases). V was shortened by 4 bases and J by 5 bases, with 13 bases between the two germline ends. Germline V gene sequence: CDR1 SGDLS, CDR2 YYNGEE. The CDR3 runs to 13 residues. This CDR3 is CASSPGVGDEQYF. The CDR3 region has the DNA TGTGCCAGCAGCCCGGGGGTAGGGGACGAGCAGTACTTC.